This record covers a single T cell receptor beta chain. Recruitment covered under 25 US areas and drew participants whose ages spanned roughly 18 to 100 years. Those designated as exposed participants met a COVID-19 case within 2 weeks before study entry. The data originate from a study of blood T cell repertoires in COVID-19. Study-level information: Researchers got acute and convalescent COVID-19 samples from the United States, Italy and Spain. PBMCs, B-cell-depleted T cells, or T cells provided the cDNA or gDNA that made up the material.

CDR3 length: 12 residues. Germline V gene sequence: CDR1 MDHEN, CDR2 SYDVKM. Trimming left V 8 bases short and J 5 bases short, with 10 bases between. The data were produced by immunoSEQ multiplex PCR, yet TCRdb's version contains in-frame clones alone and is incomplete. The table includes fewer than 350,000 clones, less than 85% detected once. The V and J genes are TRBV28 and TRBJ1-5; possible D gene TRBD1, 5 bases. This receptor was taken from a woman aged 30 to 39 who had been exposed to COVID-19. Sequences were obtained from PBMCs or T cells enriched from blood (not recorded which). CDR3 loop: CASSGAHQPQHF. The CDR3 nucleotides read TGTGCCAGCTCTGGGGCGCATCAGCCCCAGCATTTT. Complete variable domain (other parts from reference TRBV28 and TRBJ1-5): DVKVTQSSRYLVKRTGEKVFLECVQDMDHENMFWYRQDPGLGLRLIYFSYDVKMKEKGDIPEGYSVSREKKERFSLILESASTNQTSMYLCASSGAHQPQHFGDGTRLSIL.